These T cell receptor beta chains were read from a single sample in a study of blood T cells in healthy people across ages. MiXCR was run by TCRdb on the 5' RACE reads, yielding one entry per CDR3 protein. The profile shows 550,000 to 800,000 distinct CDR3 sequences, roughly 30% of them singletons. What was sequenced was blood. Every receptor here comes from a woman of 80 years or more in good health. CDR3s include the opening cysteine and the closing phenylalanine or tryptophan. Fields, in order: J gene, V gene, clone size, D gene, CDR3 protein, CDR3 DNA. The D gene is left open where the match is weak. A clone size is listed for some rows: how often the clone was seen (once, few, many), or a class if it is expanded.

J gene: TRBJ2-3
V gene: TRBV6-5
clone size: many
D gene: TRBD1
CDR3 protein: CASSYSITGGRTDTQYF
CDR3 DNA: TGTGCCAGCAGTTACTCGATAACAGGGGGGAGGACAGATACGCAGTATTTT

J gene: TRBJ2-2
V gene: TRBV9
clone size: few
D gene: .
CDR3 protein: CASSVRSRVDTGELFF
CDR3 DNA: TGTGCCAGCAGCGTTCGATCCAGGGTTGACACCGGGGAGCTGTTTTTT

J gene: TRBJ2-6
V gene: TRBV21-1
clone size: many
D gene: .
CDR3 protein: CASSNLSRDRGWSGANVLTF
CDR3 DNA: TGTGCCAGCAGCAATTTGTCTAGGGACAGGGGTTGGTCTGGGGCCAACGTCCTGACTTTC

J gene: TRBJ2-3
V gene: TRBV20-1
clone size: many
D gene: .
CDR3 protein: CSARDSSATDTQYF
CDR3 DNA: TGCAGTGCTAGAGATTCTAGCGCGACAGATACGCAGTATTTT

J gene: TRBJ2-1
V gene: TRBV12-3/TRBV12-4
clone size: many
D gene: TRBD2
CDR3 protein: CASSPMAGTRNEQFF
CDR3 DNA: TGTGCCAGCAGTCCCATGGCCGGGACTAGGAATGAGCAGTTCTTC

J gene: TRBJ2-7
V gene: TRBV5-1
clone size: many
D gene: .
CDR3 protein: CASSLAAYNEQYF
CDR3 DNA: TGCGCCAGCAGCTTGGCCGCGTACAATGAGCAGTACTTC

J gene: TRBJ2-1
V gene: TRBV11-3
clone size: many
D gene: .
CDR3 protein: CASSLALGDEQFF
CDR3 DNA: TGTGCCAGCAGCTTAGCATTGGGTGATGAGCAGTTCTTC

J gene: TRBJ2-1
V gene: TRBV11-2
clone size: .
D gene: TRBD2
CDR3 protein: CASSLVLSSGSVHEQFF
CDR3 DNA: TGTGCCAGCAGCTTAGTACTCTCTAGCGGGAGCGTGCATGAGCAGTTCTTC

J gene: TRBJ2-2
V gene: TRBV6-5
clone size: few
D gene: .
CDR3 protein: CASSLGTYPRTGELFF
CDR3 DNA: TGTGCCAGCAGTTTAGGGACATACCCCCGCACCGGGGAGCTGTTTTTT

J gene: TRBJ2-7
V gene: TRBV4-2
clone size: .
D gene: .
CDR3 protein: CASSQEMSGTYEQYF
CDR3 DNA: TGTGCCAGCAGCCAAGAGATGTCAGGAACCTACGAGCAGTACTTC

J gene: TRBJ1-1
V gene: TRBV20-1
clone size: many
D gene: TRBD1
CDR3 protein: CSARDDRGLRAFF
CDR3 DNA: TGCAGTGCTAGAGACGACAGGGGGCTGAGGGCTTTCTTT

J gene: TRBJ2-6
V gene: TRBV7-9
clone size: many
D gene: .
CDR3 protein: CASSPTTWKWGRTGANVLTF
CDR3 DNA: TGTGCCAGCAGCCCAACCACGTGGAAATGGGGCCGGACTGGGGCCAACGTCCTGACTTTC

J gene: TRBJ1-5
V gene: TRBV7-2
clone size: many
D gene: .
CDR3 protein: CASSSEGISNQPQHF
CDR3 DNA: TGTGCCAGCAGCTCAGAGGGCATTAGCAATCAGCCCCAGCATTTT

J gene: TRBJ1-2
V gene: TRBV2
clone size: many
D gene: TRBD1
CDR3 protein: CASSEFGQVLGNGYTF
CDR3 DNA: TGTGCCAGCAGTGAATTTGGACAGGTCCTGGGAAATGGCTACACCTTC

J gene: TRBJ2-3
V gene: TRBV29-1
clone size: many
D gene: TRBD2
CDR3 protein: CSGDTSGGAVDTQYF
CDR3 DNA: TGCAGCGGCGATACTAGCGGGGGGGCTGTGGATACGCAGTATTTT

J gene: TRBJ2-1
V gene: TRBV29-1
clone size: .
D gene: TRBD2
CDR3 protein: CSVRTSSYNEQFF
CDR3 DNA: TGCAGCGTTAGGACTAGCTCCTACAATGAGCAGTTCTTC

J gene: TRBJ2-5
V gene: TRBV9
clone size: .
D gene: TRBD1
CDR3 protein: CASSATSGTVLGETQYF
CDR3 DNA: TGTGCCAGCAGCGCCACATCCGGGACAGTCCTTGGAGAGACCCAGTACTTC

J gene: TRBJ2-3
V gene: TRBV7-8
clone size: once
D gene: .
CDR3 protein: CASSRTPRTDTQYF
CDR3 DNA: TGTGCCAGCAGCAGGACACCCCGCACAGATACGCAGTATTTT

J gene: TRBJ2-3
V gene: TRBV12-3/TRBV12-4
clone size: many
D gene: TRBD2
CDR3 protein: CASMTGTSGGLSTDTQYF
CDR3 DNA: TGTGCCAGCATGACAGGGACTAGCGGGGGGTTAAGCACAGATACGCAGTATTTT

J gene: TRBJ2-1
V gene: TRBV6-2/TRBV6-3
clone size: .
D gene: .
CDR3 protein: CASGVFNEQFF
CDR3 DNA: TGTGCCTCTGGGGTATTCAATGAGCAGTTCTTC

J gene: TRBJ1-2
V gene: TRBV20-1
clone size: many
D gene: TRBD1
CDR3 protein: CSAQDRGQIYGYTF
CDR3 DNA: TGCAGTGCTCAGGACAGGGGGCAGATCTATGGCTACACCTTC

J gene: TRBJ2-1
V gene: TRBV4-3
clone size: many
D gene: TRBD2
CDR3 protein: CASSHDTSAYNEQFF
CDR3 DNA: TGCGCCAGCAGCCACGACACTAGCGCGTACAATGAGCAGTTCTTC

J gene: TRBJ1-5
V gene: TRBV2
clone size: few
D gene: .
CDR3 protein: CASRESVSNQPQHF
CDR3 DNA: TGTGCCAGCAGGGAAAGCGTATCCAATCAGCCCCAGCATTTT

J gene: TRBJ2-1
V gene: TRBV5-1
clone size: .
D gene: .
CDR3 protein: CASSSHTNGIVYNEQFF
CDR3 DNA: TGCGCCAGCAGCTCCCACACGAATGGGATCGTCTACAATGAGCAGTTCTTC

J gene: TRBJ1-1
V gene: TRBV30
clone size: .
D gene: TRBD1
CDR3 protein: CAWTRTGEAFF
CDR3 DNA: TGTGCCTGGACCCGGACAGGGGAAGCTTTCTTT

J gene: TRBJ2-1
V gene: TRBV30
clone size: many
D gene: .
CDR3 protein: CAWSKSRADEQFF
CDR3 DNA: TGTGCCTGGAGTAAGTCCAGGGCCGATGAGCAGTTCTTC

J gene: TRBJ2-3
V gene: TRBV29-1
clone size: many
D gene: .
CDR3 protein: CAGSRDTDTQYF
CDR3 DNA: TGCGCGGGGTCGCGCGACACAGATACGCAGTATTTT

J gene: TRBJ2-2
V gene: TRBV27
clone size: .
D gene: TRBD1
CDR3 protein: CASGPLTGTGDTGELFF
CDR3 DNA: TGTGCCAGCGGTCCATTAACCGGGACAGGGGACACCGGGGAGCTGTTTTTT